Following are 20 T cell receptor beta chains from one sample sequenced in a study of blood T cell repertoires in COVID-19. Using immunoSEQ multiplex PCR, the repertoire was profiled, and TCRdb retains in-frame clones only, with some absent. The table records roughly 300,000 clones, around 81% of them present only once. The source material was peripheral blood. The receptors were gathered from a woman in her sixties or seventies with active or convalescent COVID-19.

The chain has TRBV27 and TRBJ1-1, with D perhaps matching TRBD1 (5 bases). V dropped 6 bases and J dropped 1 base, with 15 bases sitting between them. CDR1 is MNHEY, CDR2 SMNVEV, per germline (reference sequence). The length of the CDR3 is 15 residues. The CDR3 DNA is TGTGCCAGCAGCTTAACCGGGGGACGGAACACTGAAGCTTTCTTT. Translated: CASSLTGGRNTEAFF.

The CDR3 DNA reads as TGTGCCAGCAGCTTAGCGCGAGGCCAGCCCCAGCATTTT. This translates into CASSLARGQPQHF. The chain links TRBV7-2 to TRBJ1-5; unclear D gene. V was pared by 0 bases and J by 7 bases, with 7 bases between. The CDR3 runs to 13 residues. Germline CDR1 SGHTA, CDR2 FQGNSA.

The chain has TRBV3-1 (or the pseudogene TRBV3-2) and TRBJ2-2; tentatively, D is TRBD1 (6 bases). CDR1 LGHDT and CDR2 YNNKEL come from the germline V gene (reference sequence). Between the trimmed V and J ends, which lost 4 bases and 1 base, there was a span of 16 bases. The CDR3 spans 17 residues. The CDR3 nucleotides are TGTGCCAGCAGCCCCCACGGGTCGACAGGGAACACCGGGGAGCTGTTTTTT. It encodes CASSPHGSTGNTGELFF.

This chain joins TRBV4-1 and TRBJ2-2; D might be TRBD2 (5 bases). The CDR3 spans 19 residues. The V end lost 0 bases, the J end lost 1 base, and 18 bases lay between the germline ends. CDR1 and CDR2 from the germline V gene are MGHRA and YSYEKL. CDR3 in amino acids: CASSQDQFGRLLNTGELFF. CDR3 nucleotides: TGCGCCAGCAGCCAAGATCAGTTTGGGAGACTCCTGAACACCGGGGAGCTGTTTTTT.

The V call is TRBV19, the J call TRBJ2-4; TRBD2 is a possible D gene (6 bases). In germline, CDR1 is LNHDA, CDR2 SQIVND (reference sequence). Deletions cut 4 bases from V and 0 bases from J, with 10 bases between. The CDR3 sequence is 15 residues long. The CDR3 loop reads CASSTSGVAKNIQYF. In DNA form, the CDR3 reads TGTGCCAGTAGTACATCGGGGGTAGCCAAAAACATTCAGTACTTC.

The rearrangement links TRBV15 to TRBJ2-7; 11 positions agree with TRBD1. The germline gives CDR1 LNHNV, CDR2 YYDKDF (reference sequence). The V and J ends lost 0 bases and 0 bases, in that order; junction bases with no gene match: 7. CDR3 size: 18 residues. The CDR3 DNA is TGTGCCACCAGCAGAGATTTTGTTGGGACAGGGGGCTCCTACGAGCAGTACTTC. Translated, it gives CATSRDFVGTGGSYEQYF. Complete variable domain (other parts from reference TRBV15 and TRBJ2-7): DAMVIQNPRYQVTQFGKPVTLSCSQTLNHNVMYWYQQKSSQAPKLLFHYYDKDFNNEADTPDNFQSRRPNTSFCFLDIRSPGLGDTAMYLCATSRDFVGTGGSYEQYFGPGTRLTVT.

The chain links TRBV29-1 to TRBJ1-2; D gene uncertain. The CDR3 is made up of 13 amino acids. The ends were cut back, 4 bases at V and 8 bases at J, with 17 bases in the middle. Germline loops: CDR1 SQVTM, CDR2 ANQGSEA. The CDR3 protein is CSVVKGAISGYTF. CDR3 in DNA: TGCAGCGTTGTTAAGGGAGCCATATCAGGCTACACCTTC. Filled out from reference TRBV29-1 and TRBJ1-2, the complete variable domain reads SAVISQKPSRDICQRGTSLTIQCQVDSQVTMMFWYRQQPGQSLTLIATANQGSEATYESGFVIDKFPISRPNLTFSTLTVSNMSPEDSSIYLCSVVKGAISGYTFGSGTRLTVV.

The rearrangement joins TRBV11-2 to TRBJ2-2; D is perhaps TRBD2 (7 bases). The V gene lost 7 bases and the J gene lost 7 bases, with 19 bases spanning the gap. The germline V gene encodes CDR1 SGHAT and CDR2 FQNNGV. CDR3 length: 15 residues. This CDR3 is CASTRLGGQGGELFF. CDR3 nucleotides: TGTGCCAGCACCCGTTTGGGGGGGCAGGGCGGGGAGCTGTTTTTT.

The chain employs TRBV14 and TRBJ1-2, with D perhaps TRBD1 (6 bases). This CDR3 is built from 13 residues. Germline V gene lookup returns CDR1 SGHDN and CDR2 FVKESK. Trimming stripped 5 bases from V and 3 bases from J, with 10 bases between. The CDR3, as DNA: TGTGCCAGCAGCGAACGGACAGACTATGGCTACACCTTC. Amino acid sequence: CASSERTDYGYTF.

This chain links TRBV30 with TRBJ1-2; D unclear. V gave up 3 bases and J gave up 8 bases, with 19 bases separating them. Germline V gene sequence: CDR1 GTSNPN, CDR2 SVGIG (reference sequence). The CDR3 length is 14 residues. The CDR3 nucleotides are TGTGCCTGGAGGACTCGGGTACGGGTTGGGGGCTACACCTTC. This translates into CAWRTRVRVGGYTF.

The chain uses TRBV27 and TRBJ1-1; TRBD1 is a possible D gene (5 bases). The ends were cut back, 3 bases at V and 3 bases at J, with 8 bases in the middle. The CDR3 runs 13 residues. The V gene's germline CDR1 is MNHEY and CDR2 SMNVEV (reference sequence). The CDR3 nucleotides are TGTGCCAGCAGTTTTGGGGGGTACACTGAAGCTTTCTTT. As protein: CASSFGGYTEAFF.

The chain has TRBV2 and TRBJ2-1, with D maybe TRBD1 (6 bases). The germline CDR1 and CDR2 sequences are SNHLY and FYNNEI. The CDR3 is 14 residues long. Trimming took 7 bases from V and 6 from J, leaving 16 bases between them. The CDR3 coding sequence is TGTGCCAGCATAAGCTCTAAAGGGGGCAATGAGCAGTTCTTC. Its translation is CASISSKGGNEQFF. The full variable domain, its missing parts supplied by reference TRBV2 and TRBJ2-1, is EPEVTQTPSHQVTQMGQEVILRCVPISNHLYFYWYRQILGQKVEFLVSFYNNEISEKSEIFDDQFSVERPDGSNFTLKIRSTKLEDSAMYFCASISSKGGNEQFFGPGTRLTVL.

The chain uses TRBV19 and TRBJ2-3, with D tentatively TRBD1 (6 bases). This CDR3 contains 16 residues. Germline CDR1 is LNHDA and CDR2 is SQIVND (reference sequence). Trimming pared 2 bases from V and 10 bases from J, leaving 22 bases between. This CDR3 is CASSIILGASGDAQYF. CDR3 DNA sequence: TGTGCCAGTAGTATAATTTTGGGGGCATCAGGGGATGCGCAGTATTTT.

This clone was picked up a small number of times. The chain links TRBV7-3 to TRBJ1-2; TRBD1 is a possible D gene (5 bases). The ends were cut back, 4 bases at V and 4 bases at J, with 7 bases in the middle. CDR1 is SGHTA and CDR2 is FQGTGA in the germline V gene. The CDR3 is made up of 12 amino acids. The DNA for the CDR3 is TGTGCCAGCAGCTCGCAGGGCTATGGCTACACCTTC. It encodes CASSSQGYGYTF.

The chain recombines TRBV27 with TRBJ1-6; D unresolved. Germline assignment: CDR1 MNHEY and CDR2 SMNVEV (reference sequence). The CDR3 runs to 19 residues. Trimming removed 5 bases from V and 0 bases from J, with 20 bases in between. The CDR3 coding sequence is TGTGCCAGCAGTCTCAAGCTGGGCAGTTCAAGCTCCTATAATTCACCCCTCCACTTT. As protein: CASSLKLGSSSSYNSPLHF.

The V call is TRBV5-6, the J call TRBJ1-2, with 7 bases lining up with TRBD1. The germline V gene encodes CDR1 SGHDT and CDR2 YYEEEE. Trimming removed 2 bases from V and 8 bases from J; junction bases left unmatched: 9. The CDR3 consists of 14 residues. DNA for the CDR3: TGTGCCAGCAGCTTTTGGACAGGAAAAGGGGGCTACACCTTC. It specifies CASSFWTGKGGYTF.

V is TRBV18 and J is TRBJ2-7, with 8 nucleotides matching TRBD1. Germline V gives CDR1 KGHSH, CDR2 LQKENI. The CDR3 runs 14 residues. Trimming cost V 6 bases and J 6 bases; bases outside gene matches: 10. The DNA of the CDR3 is TGTGCCAGCTCCAAGACAGGGGTAGATCGCGAGCAGTACTTC. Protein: CASSKTGVDREQYF. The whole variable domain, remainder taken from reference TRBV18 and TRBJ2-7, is NAGVMQNPRHLVRRRGQEARLRCSPMKGHSHVYWYRQLPEEGLKFMVYLQKENIIDESGMPKERFSAEFPKEGPSILRIQQVVRGDSAAYFCASSKTGVDREQYFGPGTRLTVT.

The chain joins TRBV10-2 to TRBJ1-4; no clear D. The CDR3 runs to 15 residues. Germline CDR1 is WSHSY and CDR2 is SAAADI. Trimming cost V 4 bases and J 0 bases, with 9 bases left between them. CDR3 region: CASSGQRTTNEKLFF. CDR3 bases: TGCGCCAGCAGTGGCCAGCGAACAACTAATGAAAAACTGTTTTTT.

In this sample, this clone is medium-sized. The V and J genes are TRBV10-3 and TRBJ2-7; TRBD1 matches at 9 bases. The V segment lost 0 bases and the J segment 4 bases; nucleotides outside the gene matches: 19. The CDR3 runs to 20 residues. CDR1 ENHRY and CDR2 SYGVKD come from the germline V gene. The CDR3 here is CAISESRARNRGRTFYEQYF. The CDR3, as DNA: TGTGCCATCAGTGAGTCGCGGGCCCGAAACAGGGGGCGGACCTTTTACGAGCAGTACTTC.

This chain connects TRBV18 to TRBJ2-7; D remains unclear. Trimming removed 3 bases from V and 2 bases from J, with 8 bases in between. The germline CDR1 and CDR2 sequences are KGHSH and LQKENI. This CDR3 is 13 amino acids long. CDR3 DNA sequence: TGTGCCAGCTCACCGCAACAGCCCTACGAGCAGTACTTC. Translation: CASSPQQPYEQYF.